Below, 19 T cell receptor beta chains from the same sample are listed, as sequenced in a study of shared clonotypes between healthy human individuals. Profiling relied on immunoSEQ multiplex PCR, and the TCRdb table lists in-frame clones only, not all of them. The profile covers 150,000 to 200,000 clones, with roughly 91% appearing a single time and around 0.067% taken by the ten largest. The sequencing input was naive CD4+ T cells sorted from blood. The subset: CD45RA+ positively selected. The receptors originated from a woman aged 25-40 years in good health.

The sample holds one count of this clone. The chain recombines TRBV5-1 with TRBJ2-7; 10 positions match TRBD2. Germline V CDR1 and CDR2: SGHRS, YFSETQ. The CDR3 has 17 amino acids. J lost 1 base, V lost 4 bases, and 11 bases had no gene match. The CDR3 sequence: CASSQTRTSGTSYEQYF. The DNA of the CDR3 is TGCGCCAGCAGCCAAACCAGGACTAGCGGTACATCCTACGAGCAGTACTTC.

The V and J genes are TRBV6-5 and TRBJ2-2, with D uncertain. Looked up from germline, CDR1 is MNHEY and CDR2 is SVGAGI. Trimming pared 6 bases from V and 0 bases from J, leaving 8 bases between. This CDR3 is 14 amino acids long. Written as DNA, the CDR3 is TGTGCCAGCAGCTTGGACGCGAACACCGGGGAGCTGTTTTTT. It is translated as CASSLDANTGELFF.

The CDR3 loop reads CASSRQPGQGPDTQYF. The CDR3 DNA reads as TGCGCCAGCAGCCGTCAGCCGGGACAGGGACCAGATACGCAGTATTTT. This chain uses TRBV4-1 with TRBJ2-3; 9 bases map to TRBD1. With 4 bases clipped from V and 4 bases from J, the junction kept 9 bases outside the gene matches. This CDR3 has 16 amino acids. Germline-derived CDR1 and CDR2 are MGHRA and YSYEKL.

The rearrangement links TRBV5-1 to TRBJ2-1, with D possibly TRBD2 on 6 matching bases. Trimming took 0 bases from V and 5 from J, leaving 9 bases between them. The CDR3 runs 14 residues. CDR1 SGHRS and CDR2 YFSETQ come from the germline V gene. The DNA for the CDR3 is TGCGCCAGCAGCTTGGCTGGGGGGAACAATGAGCAGTTCTTC. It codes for CASSLAGGNNEQFF.

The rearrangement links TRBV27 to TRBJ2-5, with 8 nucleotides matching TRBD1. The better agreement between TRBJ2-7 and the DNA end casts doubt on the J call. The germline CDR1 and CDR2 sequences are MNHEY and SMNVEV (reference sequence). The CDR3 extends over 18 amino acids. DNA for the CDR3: TGTGCCAGCAGTTTTAACTACCCTACAGGGGGGCACGTCTACGAGCAGTACTTC. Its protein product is CASSFNYPTGGHVYEQYF.

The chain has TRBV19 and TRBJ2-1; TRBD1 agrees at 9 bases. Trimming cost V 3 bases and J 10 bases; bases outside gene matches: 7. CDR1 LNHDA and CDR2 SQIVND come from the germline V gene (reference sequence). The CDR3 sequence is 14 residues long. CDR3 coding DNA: TGTGCCAGTAGTATCCCAGGACAGGGGCGGGAGCAGTTCTTC. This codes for CASSIPGQGREQFF. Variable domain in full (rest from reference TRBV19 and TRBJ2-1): DGGITQSPKYLFRKEGQNVTLSCEQNLNHDAMYWYRQDPGQGLRLIYYSQIVNDFQKGDIAEGYSVSREKKESFPLTVTSAQKNPTAFYLCASSIPGQGREQFFGPGTRLTVL.

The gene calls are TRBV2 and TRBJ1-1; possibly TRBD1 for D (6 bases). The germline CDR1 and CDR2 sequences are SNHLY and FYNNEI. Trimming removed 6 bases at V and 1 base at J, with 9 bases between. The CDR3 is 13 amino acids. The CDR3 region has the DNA TGTGCCAGCAGCAGCAGGGGGAACACTGAAGCTTTCTTT. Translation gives CASSSRGNTEAFF.

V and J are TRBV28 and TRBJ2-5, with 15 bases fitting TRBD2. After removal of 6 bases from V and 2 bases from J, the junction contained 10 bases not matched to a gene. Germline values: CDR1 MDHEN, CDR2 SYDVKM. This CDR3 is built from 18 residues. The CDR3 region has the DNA TGTGCCAGCAGCACCGGGACTAGCGGGAGGTCGGCGCAAGAGACCCAGTACTTC. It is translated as CASSTGTSGRSAQETQYF.

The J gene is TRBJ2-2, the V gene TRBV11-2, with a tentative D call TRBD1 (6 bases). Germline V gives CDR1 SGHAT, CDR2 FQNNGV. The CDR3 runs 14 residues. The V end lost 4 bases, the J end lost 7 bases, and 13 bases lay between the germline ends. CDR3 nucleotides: TGTGCCAGCAGCTGGACAGACAACGGCGGGGAGCTGTTTTTT. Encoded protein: CASSWTDNGGELFF.

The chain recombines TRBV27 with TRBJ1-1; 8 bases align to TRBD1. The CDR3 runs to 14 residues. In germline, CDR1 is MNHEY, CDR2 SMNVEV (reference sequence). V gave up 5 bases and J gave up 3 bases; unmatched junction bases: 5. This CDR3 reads CASSAMTGDTEAFF. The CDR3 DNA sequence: TGTGCCAGCAGTGCCATGACAGGGGACACTGAAGCTTTCTTT.

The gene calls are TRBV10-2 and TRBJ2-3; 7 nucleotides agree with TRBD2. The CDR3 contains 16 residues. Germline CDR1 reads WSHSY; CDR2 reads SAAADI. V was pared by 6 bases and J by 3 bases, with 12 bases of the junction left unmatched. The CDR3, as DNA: TGCGCCAGCAGGGGACTATTAACTAATCAGACAGATACGCAGTATTTT. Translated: CASRGLLTNQTDTQYF.

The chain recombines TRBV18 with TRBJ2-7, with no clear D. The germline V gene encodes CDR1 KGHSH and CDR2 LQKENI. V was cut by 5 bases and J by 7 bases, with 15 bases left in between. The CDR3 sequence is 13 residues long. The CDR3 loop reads CASSSNSGGEQYF. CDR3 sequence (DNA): TGTGCCAGCTCATCAAACTCGGGTGGGGAGCAGTACTTC. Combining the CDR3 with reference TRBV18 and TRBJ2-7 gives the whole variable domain NAGVMQNPRHLVRRRGQEARLRCSPMKGHSHVYWYRQLPEEGLKFMVYLQKENIIDESGMPKERFSAEFPKEGPSILRIQQVVRGDSAAYFCASSSNSGGEQYFGPGTRLTVT.

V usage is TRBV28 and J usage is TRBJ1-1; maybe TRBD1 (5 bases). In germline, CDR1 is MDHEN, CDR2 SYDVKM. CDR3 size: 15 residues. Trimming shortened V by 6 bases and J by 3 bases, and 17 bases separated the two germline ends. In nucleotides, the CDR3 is TGTGCCAGCAGCATGGGGGGGACGGGGGACACTGAAGCTTTCTTT. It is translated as CASSMGGTGDTEAFF.

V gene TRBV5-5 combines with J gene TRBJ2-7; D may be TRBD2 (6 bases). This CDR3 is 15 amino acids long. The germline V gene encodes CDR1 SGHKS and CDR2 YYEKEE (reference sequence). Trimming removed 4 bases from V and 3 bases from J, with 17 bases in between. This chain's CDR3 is CASSALLAHHYEQYF. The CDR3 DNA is TGTGCCAGCAGCGCCCTCCTAGCGCACCACTACGAGCAGTACTTC.

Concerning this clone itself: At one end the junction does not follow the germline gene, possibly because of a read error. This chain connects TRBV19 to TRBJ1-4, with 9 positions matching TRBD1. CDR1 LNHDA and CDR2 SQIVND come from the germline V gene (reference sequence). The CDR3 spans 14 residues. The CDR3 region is CASSMDRGGEELFF. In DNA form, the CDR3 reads TGTGCCAGTAGTATGGACAGGGGTGGTGAAGAACTGTTTTTT.

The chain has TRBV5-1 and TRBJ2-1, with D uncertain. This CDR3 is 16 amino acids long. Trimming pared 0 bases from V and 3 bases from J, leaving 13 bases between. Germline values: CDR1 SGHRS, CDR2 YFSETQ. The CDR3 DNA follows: TGCGCCAGCAGCTTGGCACCTCCTGGGGACTACAATGAGCAGTTCTTC. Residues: CASSLAPPGDYNEQFF.

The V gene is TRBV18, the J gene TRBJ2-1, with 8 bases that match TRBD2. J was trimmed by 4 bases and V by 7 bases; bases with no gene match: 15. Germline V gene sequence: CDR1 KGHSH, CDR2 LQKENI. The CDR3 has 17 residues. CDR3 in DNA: TGTGCCAGCTTCACCATGGCGGGAGGCCGGGGGTACAATGAGCAGTTCTTC. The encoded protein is CASFTMAGGRGYNEQFF.

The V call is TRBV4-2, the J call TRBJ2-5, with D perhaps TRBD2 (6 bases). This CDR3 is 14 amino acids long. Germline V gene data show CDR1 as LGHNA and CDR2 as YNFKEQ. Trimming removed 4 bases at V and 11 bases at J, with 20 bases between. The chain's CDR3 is CASSLGTAGTRQYF. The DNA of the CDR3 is TGTGCCAGCAGCCTCGGGACTGCAGGGACGAGACAGTACTTC.

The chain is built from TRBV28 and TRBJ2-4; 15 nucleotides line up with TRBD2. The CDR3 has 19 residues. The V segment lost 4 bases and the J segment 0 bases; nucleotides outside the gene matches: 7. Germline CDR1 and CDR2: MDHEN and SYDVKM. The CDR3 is CASSSSGLAGGLAKNIQYF. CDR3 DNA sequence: TGTGCCAGCAGTTCATCGGGACTAGCGGGAGGCCTAGCCAAAAACATTCAGTACTTC.